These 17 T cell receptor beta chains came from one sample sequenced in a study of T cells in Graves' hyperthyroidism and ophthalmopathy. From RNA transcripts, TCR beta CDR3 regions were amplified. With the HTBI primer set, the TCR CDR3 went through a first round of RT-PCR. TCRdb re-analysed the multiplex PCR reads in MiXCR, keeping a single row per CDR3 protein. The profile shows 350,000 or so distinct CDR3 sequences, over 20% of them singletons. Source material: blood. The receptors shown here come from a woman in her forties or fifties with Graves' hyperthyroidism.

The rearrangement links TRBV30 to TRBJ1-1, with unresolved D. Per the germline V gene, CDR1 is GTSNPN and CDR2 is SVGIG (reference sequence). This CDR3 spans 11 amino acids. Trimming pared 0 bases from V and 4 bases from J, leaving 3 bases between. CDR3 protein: CAWSVPTEAFF. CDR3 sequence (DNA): TGTGCCTGGAGTGTCCCCACTGAAGCTTTCTTT.

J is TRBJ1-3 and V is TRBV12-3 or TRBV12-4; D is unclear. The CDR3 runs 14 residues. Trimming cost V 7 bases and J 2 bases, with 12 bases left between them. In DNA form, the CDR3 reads TGTGCCAGCATCTTAAGTTCCGCTGGAAACACCATATATTTT. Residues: CASILSSAGNTIYF.

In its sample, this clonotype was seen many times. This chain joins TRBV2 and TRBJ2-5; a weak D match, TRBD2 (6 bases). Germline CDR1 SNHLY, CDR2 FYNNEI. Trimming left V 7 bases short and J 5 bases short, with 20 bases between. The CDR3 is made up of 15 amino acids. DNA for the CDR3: TGTGCCAGCACGGGGGACTCCACCCCAACGGAGACCCAGTACTTC. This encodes CASTGDSTPTETQYF.

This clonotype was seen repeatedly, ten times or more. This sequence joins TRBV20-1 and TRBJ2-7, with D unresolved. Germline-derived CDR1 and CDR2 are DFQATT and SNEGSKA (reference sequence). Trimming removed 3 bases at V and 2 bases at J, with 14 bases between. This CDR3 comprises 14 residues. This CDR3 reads CSASGLLQPYEQYF. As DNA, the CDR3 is TGCAGTGCTAGTGGGCTCCTTCAGCCCTACGAGCAGTACTTC.

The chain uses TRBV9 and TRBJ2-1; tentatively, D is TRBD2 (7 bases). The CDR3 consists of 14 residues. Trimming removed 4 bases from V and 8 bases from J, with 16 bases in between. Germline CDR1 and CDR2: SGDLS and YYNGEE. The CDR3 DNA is TGTGCCAGCAGCCCAGACGGGGGGCGGGATGAGCAGTTCTTC. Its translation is CASSPDGGRDEQFF.

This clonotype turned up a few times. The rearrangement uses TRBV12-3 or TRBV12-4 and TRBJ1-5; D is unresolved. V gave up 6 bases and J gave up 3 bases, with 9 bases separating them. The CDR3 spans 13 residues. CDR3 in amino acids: CASRDAHNQPQHF. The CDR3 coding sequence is TGTGCCAGCAGAGACGCCCACAATCAGCCCCAGCATTTT.

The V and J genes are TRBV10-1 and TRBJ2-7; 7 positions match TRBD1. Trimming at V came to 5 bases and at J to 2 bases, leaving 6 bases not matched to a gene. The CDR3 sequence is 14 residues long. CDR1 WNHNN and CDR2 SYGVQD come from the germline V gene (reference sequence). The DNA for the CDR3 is TGCGCCAGCAGTCGACAGGGCAACGCCTACGAGCAGTACTTC. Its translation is CASSRQGNAYEQYF.

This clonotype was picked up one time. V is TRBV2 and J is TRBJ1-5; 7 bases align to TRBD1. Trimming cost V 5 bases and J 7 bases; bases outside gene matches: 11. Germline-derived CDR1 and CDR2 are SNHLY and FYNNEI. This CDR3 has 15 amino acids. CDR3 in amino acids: CASSPETGLEQPQHF. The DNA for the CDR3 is TGTGCCAGCAGTCCAGAGACAGGGTTGGAACAGCCCCAGCATTTT.

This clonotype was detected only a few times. The CDR3 DNA reads as TGTGCCAGCGCCCGGGACTTCTCAAGCTACGAGCAGTACTTC. Translation gives CASARDFSSYEQYF. The chain is built from TRBV18 and TRBJ2-7; D possibly corresponds to TRBD2 (6 bases). This CDR3 comprises 14 residues. Trimming took off 8 bases at V and 3 bases at J, with 17 bases between the two ends. Germline-derived CDR1 and CDR2 are KGHSH and LQKENI.

CDR3 sequence reads: CASSSGQGWETQYF. For the CDR3, the DNA is TGTGCCAGCAGCTCCGGACAGGGGTGGGAGACCCAGTACTTC. This rearrangement joins TRBV7-9 to TRBJ2-5; 9 bases are shared with TRBD1. The germline CDR1 and CDR2 sequences are SEHNR and FQNEAQ (reference sequence). The CDR3 is 14 amino acids. Trimming took 4 bases from V and 5 from J; bases not matched to a gene: 5.

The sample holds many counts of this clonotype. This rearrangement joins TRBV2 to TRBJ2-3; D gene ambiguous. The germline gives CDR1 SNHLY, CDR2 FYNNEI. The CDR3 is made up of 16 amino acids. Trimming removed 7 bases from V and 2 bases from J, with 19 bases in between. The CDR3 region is CASTDLVATTTDTQYF. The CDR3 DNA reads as TGTGCCAGCACCGACCTGGTAGCAACGACCACAGATACGCAGTATTTT.

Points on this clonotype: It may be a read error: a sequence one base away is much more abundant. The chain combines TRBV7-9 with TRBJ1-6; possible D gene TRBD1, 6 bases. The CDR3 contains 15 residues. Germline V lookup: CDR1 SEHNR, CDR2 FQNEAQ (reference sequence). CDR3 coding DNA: TGTGCCAGCGGCTTAGGCGCAGGGGCTAATTCACCCCTCCACTTT. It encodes CASGLGAGANSPLHF.

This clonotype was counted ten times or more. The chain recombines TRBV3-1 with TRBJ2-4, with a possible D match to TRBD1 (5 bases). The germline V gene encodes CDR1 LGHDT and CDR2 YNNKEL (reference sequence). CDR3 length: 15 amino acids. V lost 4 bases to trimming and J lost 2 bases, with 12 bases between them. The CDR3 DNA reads TGTGCCAGCAGCCCGGTACAGGACCCCAAAAACATTCAGTACTTC. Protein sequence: CASSPVQDPKNIQYF.

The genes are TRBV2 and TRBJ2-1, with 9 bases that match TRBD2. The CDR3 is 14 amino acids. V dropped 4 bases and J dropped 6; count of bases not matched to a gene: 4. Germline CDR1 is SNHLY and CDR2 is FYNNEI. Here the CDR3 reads CASSVWREGNEQFF. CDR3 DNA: TGTGCCAGCAGTGTTTGGCGGGAGGGCAATGAGCAGTTCTTC. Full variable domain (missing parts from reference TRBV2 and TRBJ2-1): EPEVTQTPSHQVTQMGQEVILRCVPISNHLYFYWYRQILGQKVEFLVSFYNNEISEKSEIFDDQFSVERPDGSNFTLKIRSTKLEDSAMYFCASSVWREGNEQFFGPGTRLTVL.

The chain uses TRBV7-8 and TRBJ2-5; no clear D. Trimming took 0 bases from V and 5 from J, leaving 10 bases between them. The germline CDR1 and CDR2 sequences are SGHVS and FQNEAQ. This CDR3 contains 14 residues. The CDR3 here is CASSLAPGRETQYF. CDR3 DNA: TGTGCCAGCAGCTTAGCGCCCGGTAGGGAGACCCAGTACTTC.

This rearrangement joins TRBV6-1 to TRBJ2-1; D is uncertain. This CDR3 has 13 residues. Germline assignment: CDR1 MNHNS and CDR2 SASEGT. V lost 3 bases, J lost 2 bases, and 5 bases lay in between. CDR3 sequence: CASSDFAYNEQFF. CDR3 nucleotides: TGTGCCAGCAGTGATTTCGCCTACAATGAGCAGTTCTTC.

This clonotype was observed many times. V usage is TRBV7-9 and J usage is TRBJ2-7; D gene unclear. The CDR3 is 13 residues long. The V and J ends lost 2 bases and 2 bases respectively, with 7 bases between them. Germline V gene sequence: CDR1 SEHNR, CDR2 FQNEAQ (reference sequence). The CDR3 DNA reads TGTGCCAGCAGCTTATCGGCTACCTACGAGCAGTACTTC. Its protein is CASSLSATYEQYF.